Detailed here is one T cell receptor (beta chain). Its antigen is currently unknown. Other nucleotide sequences from this sample produce the same CDR3. This sample stems from a study of shared clonotypes between healthy human individuals. Turning to the study itself: Three plates were used per donor for CD4 naive, three for CD4 memory, two for CD8 naive and one for CD8 memory.

The CDR3 is made up of 11 amino acids. Per germline, CDR1 MNHNS and CDR2 SASEGT. V shed 1 base and J shed 6 bases, with 3 bases lying between them. General study points: Incomplete sequencing of sorted subsets was indicated by rarefaction despite large depth.

The test was conducted at deep level. The repertoire was sequenced with immunoSEQ multiplex PCR; TCRdb's copy has only in-frame clones and lacks some. The table lists some 2.1 million clones, 85% to 95% of them singletons, with 0.13% in the top ten. The receptor comes from a man younger than 35 in good health. The V and J genes are TRBV6-1 and TRBJ1-1; D call uncertain. Sequencing was performed on naive CD4+ T cells sorted from blood. Stated subset: CD45RA+ positively selected. The CDR3 nucleotides are TGTGCCAGCAGTGAAGGCCCTGAAGCTTTCTTT. Translating it yields CASSEGPEAFF.